This T cell receptor (beta chain) was sequenced for a study of OX40 agonist ivuxolimab in advanced cancers. At the level of the study: About 42% of patients had received prior checkpoint inhibitor therapy.

Per the germline V gene, CDR1 is SGHTS and CDR2 is YDEGEE. The CDR3 runs 16 residues. Between the trimmed V and J ends, which lost 0 bases and 4 bases, there was a span of 14 bases. Profiled with immunoSEQ multiplex PCR; TCRdb holds only in-frame clones, not every one. The data contain roughly 100,000 clones, under 90% of them singletons. The sequence was collected from an adult with an advanced solid tumor such as melanoma, head and neck, liver or kidney cancer. This sequence joins TRBV5-8 and TRBJ2-1; no clear D. Sequencing was performed on CD4+ or CD8+ T cells sorted from blood, taken in a trial of the OX40 agonist ivuxolimab. As DNA, the CDR3 is TGTGCCAGCAGCTTGGGTCTCTCGGGCCGTTACAATGAGCAGTTCTTC. It translates to CASSLGLSGRYNEQFF.